This is a list of T cell receptor beta chains from one sample in a study of cytomegalovirus exposure and HLA in healthy donors. Here immunoSEQ multiplex PCR was the method, and the copy in TCRdb shows in-frame clones only, minus some. The table has under 200,000 clones, over 85% seen once. The sample was PBMCs. Receptors originate from a man in his late teens or twenties in good health and CMV-seropositive. Both conserved end residues are part of each CDR3. The D gene is left open where the match is weak. Clone sizes are given selectively: once, few, many, or a class where the clone is expanded.

J gene: TRBJ2-3; V gene: TRBV5-4; D gene: TRBD2; clone size: -; CDR3 length: 16; CDR3 protein: CASSFWTSGRTDTQYF; CDR3 DNA: TGTGCCAGCAGCTTCTGGACTAGCGGGAGGACAGATACGCAGTATTTT
J gene: TRBJ1-5; V gene: TRBV2; D gene: -; clone size: once; CDR3 length: 14; CDR3 protein: CASSVSPGNQPQHF; CDR3 DNA: TGTGCCAGCAGTGTTAGTCCGGGGAATCAGCCCCAGCATTTT
J gene: TRBJ2-1; V gene: TRBV6-1; D gene: -; clone size: -; CDR3 length: 15; CDR3 protein: CASSGQGQSYNEQFF; CDR3 DNA: TGTGCCAGCAGTGGTCAGGGCCAGTCCTACAATGAGCAGTTCTTC
J gene: TRBJ1-2; V gene: TRBV27; D gene: -; clone size: -; CDR3 length: 14; CDR3 protein: CASRPWTFSSGYTF; CDR3 DNA: TGTGCCAGCAGACCTTGGACTTTCTCGTCTGGCTACACCTTC
J gene: TRBJ2-1; V gene: TRBV25-1; D gene: TRBD2; clone size: -; CDR3 length: 17; CDR3 protein: CASSEYGRASGNNEQFF; CDR3 DNA: TGTGCCAGCAGTGAATACGGCAGGGCTAGCGGCAACAATGAGCAGTTCTTC
J gene: TRBJ2-1; V gene: TRBV2; D gene: TRBD1; clone size: -; CDR3 length: 15; CDR3 protein: CASSGTGVLLNEQFF; CDR3 DNA: TGTGCCAGCAGTGGGACAGGGGTTTTACTGAATGAGCAGTTCTTC
J gene: TRBJ2-7; V gene: TRBV18; D gene: TRBD2; clone size: -; CDR3 length: 14; CDR3 protein: CASSGTSGSYEQYF; CDR3 DNA: TGTGCCAGCTCAGGGACTAGCGGCTCCTACGAGCAGTACTTC
J gene: TRBJ2-1; V gene: TRBV28; D gene: TRBD2; clone size: -; CDR3 length: 16; CDR3 protein: CASSLFSSGLDNEQFF; CDR3 DNA: TGTGCCAGCAGTTTGTTCTCTAGCGGGCTAGACAATGAGCAGTTCTTC
J gene: TRBJ2-1; V gene: TRBV15; D gene: TRBD2; clone size: -; CDR3 length: 15; CDR3 protein: CATGKGLADHNEQFF; CDR3 DNA: TGTGCCACCGGCAAGGGACTAGCGGACCACAATGAGCAGTTCTTC
J gene: TRBJ1-1; V gene: TRBV2; D gene: -; clone size: -; CDR3 length: 13; CDR3 protein: CASRETPNTEAFF; CDR3 DNA: TGTGCCAGCAGAGAGACACCGAACACTGAAGCTTTCTTT
J gene: TRBJ1-4; V gene: TRBV7-8; D gene: TRBD1; clone size: -; CDR3 length: 16; CDR3 protein: CASSPLSGQGNEKLFF; CDR3 DNA: TGTGCCAGCAGCCCGCTCTCGGGACAGGGTAATGAAAAACTGTTTTTT
J gene: TRBJ2-5; V gene: TRBV4-1; D gene: TRBD1; clone size: -; CDR3 length: 17; CDR3 protein: CASSQRPSGQRQETQYF; CDR3 DNA: TGCGCCAGCAGCCAGAGGCCCTCGGGACAGCGCCAAGAGACCCAGTACTTC
J gene: TRBJ1-1; V gene: TRBV5-1; D gene: -; clone size: -; CDR3 length: 15; CDR3 protein: CASSSQGIRNTEAFF; CDR3 DNA: TGCGCCAGCAGCAGCCAGGGGATTCGGAACACTGAAGCTTTCTTT
J gene: TRBJ1-2; V gene: TRBV4-1; D gene: -; clone size: -; CDR3 length: 15; CDR3 protein: CASSQVAGANYGYTF; CDR3 DNA: TGCGCCAGCAGCCAAGTCGCAGGGGCGAACTATGGCTACACCTTC
J gene: TRBJ1-2; V gene: TRBV5-1; D gene: TRBD1; clone size: few; CDR3 length: 16; CDR3 protein: CASSSNPGQGNYGYTF; CDR3 DNA: TGCGCCAGCAGTTCTAACCCGGGACAGGGAAACTATGGCTACACCTTC
J gene: TRBJ1-5; V gene: TRBV2; D gene: TRBD1; clone size: -; CDR3 length: 13; CDR3 protein: CASSPGQGAPQHF; CDR3 DNA: TGTGCCAGCAGTCCGGGACAGGGGGCACCACAGCATTTT
J gene: TRBJ2-7; V gene: TRBV29-1; D gene: -; clone size: -; CDR3 length: 12; CDR3 protein: CSVDPGNYEQYF; CDR3 DNA: TGCAGCGTTGACCCAGGGAACTACGAGCAGTACTTC
J gene: TRBJ1-5; V gene: TRBV27; D gene: -; clone size: few; CDR3 length: 14; CDR3 protein: CASSLAGRNQPQHF; CDR3 DNA: TGTGCCAGCAGTTTAGCGGGACGCAATCAGCCCCAGCATTTT
J gene: TRBJ1-5; V gene: TRBV27; D gene: -; clone size: -; CDR3 length: 20; CDR3 protein: CASSLSHSRQGVGSNQPQHF; CDR3 DNA: TGTGCCAGCAGTTTATCTCATTCGAGGCAGGGTGTGGGTAGCAATCAGCCCCAGCATTTT
J gene: TRBJ1-5; V gene: TRBV7-5; D gene: -; clone size: -; CDR3 length: 15; CDR3 protein: CARSLVREGNQPQHF; CDR3 DNA: TGTGCCAGAAGCTTAGTAAGGGAGGGAAATCAGCCCCAGCATTTT
J gene: TRBJ1-1; V gene: TRBV6-6; D gene: TRBD1; clone size: once; CDR3 length: 15; CDR3 protein: CASSYGSQGGTEAFF; CDR3 DNA: TGTGCCAGCAGTTACGGATCTCAGGGGGGCACTGAAGCTTTCTTT
J gene: TRBJ2-1; V gene: TRBV5-1; D gene: -; clone size: -; CDR3 length: 14; CDR3 protein: CASSLSDLYNEQFF; CDR3 DNA: TGCGCCAGCAGCTTGTCAGACTTGTATAATGAGCAGTTCTTC
J gene: TRBJ2-3; V gene: TRBV18; D gene: -; clone size: -; CDR3 length: 15; CDR3 protein: CASSGFTGKTDTQYF; CDR3 DNA: TGTGCCAGCTCAGGCTTTACAGGGAAGACAGATACGCAGTATTTT
J gene: TRBJ2-2; V gene: TRBV29-1; D gene: -; clone size: -; CDR3 length: 14; CDR3 protein: CSVEGTMRTGELFF; CDR3 DNA: TGCAGCGTTGAAGGGACAATGAGAACCGGGGAGCTGTTTTTT
J gene: TRBJ1-5; V gene: TRBV6-1; D gene: -; clone size: -; CDR3 length: 16; CDR3 protein: CASSEGNRDFREPQHF; CDR3 DNA: TGTGCCAGCAGTGAAGGAAACAGGGATTTTAGGGAGCCCCAGCATTTT
J gene: TRBJ2-1; V gene: TRBV12-5; D gene: TRBD2; clone size: -; CDR3 length: 16; CDR3 protein: CASGLVQASGVHEQFF; CDR3 DNA: TGTGCTAGTGGTTTGGTACAGGCTAGCGGGGTCCATGAGCAGTTCTTC
J gene: TRBJ2-7; V gene: TRBV7-8; D gene: -; clone size: -; CDR3 length: 14; CDR3 protein: CASSFSGGPYEQYF; CDR3 DNA: TGTGCCAGCAGCTTTTCTGGGGGCCCCTACGAGCAGTACTTC
J gene: TRBJ1-3; V gene: TRBV7-2; D gene: -; clone size: -; CDR3 length: 16; CDR3 protein: CASSYPGSVSGNTIYF; CDR3 DNA: TGTGCCAGCAGCTACCCAGGCTCAGTCTCTGGAAACACCATATATTTT
J gene: TRBJ2-4; V gene: TRBV18; D gene: -; clone size: once; CDR3 length: 17; CDR3 protein: CASSPQEGGGAKNIQYF; CDR3 DNA: TGTGCCAGCTCACCACAAGAGGGCGGAGGGGCCAAAAACATTCAGTACTTC
J gene: TRBJ2-1; V gene: TRBV6-1; D gene: TRBD2; clone size: once; CDR3 length: 21; CDR3 protein: CASSEGLAGGPGISAPNEQFF; CDR3 DNA: TGTGCCAGCAGTGAAGGACTAGCGGGAGGGCCGGGTATATCCGCCCCCAATGAGCAGTTCTTC
J gene: TRBJ2-7; V gene: TRBV19; D gene: TRBD2; clone size: -; CDR3 length: 14; CDR3 protein: CASSFGGGTYEQYF; CDR3 DNA: TGTGCCAGTAGCTTTGGGGGAGGGACCTACGAGCAGTACTTC
J gene: TRBJ2-5; V gene: TRBV4-2; D gene: -; clone size: once; CDR3 length: 12; CDR3 protein: CASSGEVPTQYF; CDR3 DNA: TGTGCCAGCAGCGGTGAGGTGCCGACCCAGTACTTC
J gene: TRBJ1-4; V gene: TRBV5-1; D gene: TRBD1; clone size: -; CDR3 length: 17; CDR3 protein: CASSATGTGKLNEKLFF; CDR3 DNA: TGCGCCAGCAGCGCGACCGGGACAGGGAAATTGAATGAAAAACTGTTTTTT
J gene: TRBJ2-3; V gene: TRBV9; D gene: TRBD2; clone size: -; CDR3 length: 18; CDR3 protein: CASSVEGAASGSTDTQYF; CDR3 DNA: TGTGCCAGCAGCGTAGAGGGGGCCGCTAGCGGGAGTACAGATACGCAGTATTTT
J gene: TRBJ2-1; V gene: TRBV6-1; D gene: TRBD1; clone size: -; CDR3 length: 15; CDR3 protein: CASSVAGGFYNEQFF; CDR3 DNA: TGTGCCAGCAGTGTTGCAGGGGGTTTCTACAATGAGCAGTTCTTC
J gene: TRBJ2-2; V gene: TRBV6-1; D gene: -; clone size: -; CDR3 length: 11; CDR3 protein: CASSDAGELFF; CDR3 DNA: TGTGCCAGCAGTGACGCCGGGGAGCTGTTTTTT
J gene: TRBJ2-1; V gene: TRBV27; D gene: -; clone size: -; CDR3 length: 16; CDR3 protein: CASSFAVGFSYNEQFF; CDR3 DNA: TGTGCCAGCAGTTTTGCGGTCGGCTTCTCCTACAATGAGCAGTTCTTC
J gene: TRBJ2-3; V gene: TRBV11-3; D gene: -; clone size: once; CDR3 length: 14; CDR3 protein: CASSSSPGSGTQYF; CDR3 DNA: TGTGCCAGCAGCTCCTCTCCCGGGAGTGGTACGCAGTATTTT
J gene: TRBJ2-7; V gene: TRBV7-8; D gene: TRBD2; clone size: once; CDR3 length: 16; CDR3 protein: CASSLVELAGSYEQYF; CDR3 DNA: TGTGCCAGCAGCTTAGTAGAACTAGCGGGCTCCTACGAGCAGTACTTC
J gene: TRBJ2-6; V gene: TRBV14; D gene: -; clone size: -; CDR3 length: 16; CDR3 protein: CASSRQKYSGANVLTF; CDR3 DNA: TGTGCCAGCAGCCGGCAGAAATACTCTGGGGCCAACGTCCTGACTTTC
J gene: TRBJ2-7; V gene: TRBV5-1; D gene: TRBD1; clone size: -; CDR3 length: 14; CDR3 protein: CASTRGTGSYEQYF; CDR3 DNA: TGCGCCAGCACCCGCGGGACAGGATCCTACGAGCAGTACTTC
J gene: TRBJ1-2; V gene: TRBV28; D gene: -; clone size: -; CDR3 length: 12; CDR3 protein: CASSYDRHGYTF; CDR3 DNA: TGTGCCAGCAGTTACGACAGGCACGGCTACACCTTC
J gene: TRBJ1-4; V gene: TRBV4-1; D gene: -; clone size: -; CDR3 length: 15; CDR3 protein: CASSLDSSVNEKLFF; CDR3 DNA: TGCGCCAGCAGCCTGGACAGCTCGGTAAATGAAAAACTGTTTTTT
J gene: TRBJ2-7; V gene: TRBV25-1; D gene: TRBD1; clone size: -; CDR3 length: 15; CDR3 protein: CASSDSGQGYYEQYF; CDR3 DNA: TGTGCCAGCAGTGACTCGGGACAGGGTTACTACGAGCAGTACTTC
J gene: TRBJ1-5; V gene: TRBV27; D gene: TRBD1; clone size: -; CDR3 length: 18; CDR3 protein: CASSLFGITGGSDQPQHF; CDR3 DNA: TGTGCCAGCAGTTTATTTGGCATCACAGGGGGATCGGATCAGCCCCAGCATTTT
J gene: TRBJ1-2; V gene: TRBV5-4; D gene: TRBD1; clone size: -; CDR3 length: 15; CDR3 protein: CASSYRQGANYGYTF; CDR3 DNA: TGTGCCAGCAGCTATAGACAGGGAGCTAACTATGGCTACACCTTC
J gene: TRBJ2-7; V gene: TRBV6-6; D gene: -; clone size: -; CDR3 length: 15; CDR3 protein: CASSSDRIISYEQYF; CDR3 DNA: TGTGCCAGCAGTTCGGACAGAATCATCTCCTACGAGCAGTACTTC
J gene: TRBJ2-1; V gene: TRBV4-1; D gene: -; clone size: -; CDR3 length: 14; CDR3 protein: CASSQIDSRSGQFF; CDR3 DNA: TGCGCCAGCAGCCAAATAGACAGTCGTTCAGGGCAGTTCTTC
J gene: TRBJ2-7; V gene: TRBV15; D gene: -; clone size: -; CDR3 length: 15; CDR3 protein: CATSRDGGALYEQYF; CDR3 DNA: TGTGCCACCAGCAGAGATGGAGGGGCTCTTTACGAGCAGTACTTC
J gene: TRBJ2-1; V gene: TRBV4-1; D gene: TRBD2; clone size: -; CDR3 length: 17; CDR3 protein: CASSQDSAGGPWNEQFF; CDR3 DNA: TGCGCCAGCAGCCAAGATTCGGCGGGAGGGCCGTGGAATGAGCAGTTCTTC
J gene: TRBJ2-7; V gene: TRBV13; D gene: TRBD1; clone size: -; CDR3 length: 15; CDR3 protein: CASSFRTGASYEQYF; CDR3 DNA: TGTGCCAGCAGCTTTAGGACAGGGGCCTCCTACGAGCAGTACTTC
J gene: TRBJ2-7; V gene: TRBV11-3; D gene: -; clone size: -; CDR3 length: 12; CDR3 protein: CASSNFDYEQYF; CDR3 DNA: TGTGCCAGCAGCAACTTTGACTACGAGCAGTACTTC
J gene: TRBJ1-1; V gene: TRBV7-2; D gene: TRBD1; clone size: -; CDR3 length: 15; CDR3 protein: CASSPTGSPNPEAFF; CDR3 DNA: TGTGCCAGCAGCCCGACAGGGAGCCCCAATCCTGAAGCTTTCTTT
J gene: TRBJ2-1; V gene: TRBV27; D gene: TRBD2; clone size: -; CDR3 length: 17; CDR3 protein: CASSSFSGRRTYNEQFF; CDR3 DNA: TGTGCCAGCAGTTCATTTAGCGGGAGAAGAACCTACAATGAGCAGTTCTTC
J gene: TRBJ2-1; V gene: TRBV9; D gene: -; clone size: -; CDR3 length: 15; CDR3 protein: CASSVAGEIYNEQFF; CDR3 DNA: TGTGCCAGCAGCGTAGCGGGAGAGATCTACAATGAGCAGTTCTTC
J gene: TRBJ2-5; V gene: TRBV18; D gene: -; clone size: -; CDR3 length: 13; CDR3 protein: CASSPKQVETQYF; CDR3 DNA: TGTGCCAGCTCACCAAAACAGGTTGAGACCCAGTACTTC